In this sample, the clone carrying this T cell receptor (beta chain) turned up a few times. What it binds is unknown. V was clipped by 1 base and J by 1 base, with 2 bases between them. From germline, CDR1 is LGHNA and CDR2 YSLEER. This CDR3 has 13 residues. Donors underwent one heparinised blood draw, around 120 mL on average. The sample is drawn from a study of beta chain features in type 1 diabetes. Every isolated RNA sample was fully reverse transcribed, so sequencing captured expressed TCRB transcripts. Sequencing used immunoSEQ multiplex PCR; TCRdb keeps in-frame clones, though not all of them. The sample contains about 240,000 clones, less than 35% of which appear only once. Broader study findings: All four CD4+ subsets of Type 1 diabetes patients contained TCRB CDR3s that were moderately but significantly shorter. Comparison showed that naive, central memory and Treg TCRB repertoires appeared more similar among patients than among healthy donors. Small HLA sub-analyses could not settle whether HLA shapes TCRB rearrangement.

Sequencing was done on a sample of central memory CD4+ T cells from blood. J is TRBJ2-1 and V is TRBV4-3; D remains unclear. The TCR comes from a man aged 25-40 years in good health. CDR3 protein: CASSQVSYNEQFF. DNA for the CDR3: TGCGCCAGCAGCCAAGTGTCCTACAATGAGCAGTTCTTC.